These 19 T cell receptor beta chains were all obtained from the same sample, sequenced in a study of beta chain features in type 1 diabetes. General study results and limits: All four CD4+ subsets of Type 1 diabetes patients contained TCRB CDR3s that were moderately but significantly shorter.

The study reverse transcribed the entire isolated RNA, so it sequenced expressed TCRB transcripts. Measured with immunoSEQ multiplex PCR; TCRdb has only the in-frame clones, and not every one. The sample contains a few hundred thousand clones, approximately 14% of which appear only once. The antigens of these receptors remain unknown. The source material was naive CD4+ T cells from blood. These receptors originate from a man aged 25 to 40 with type 1 diabetes.

This chain joins TRBV5-4 and TRBJ2-3, with 8 bases matching TRBD2. The V gene's germline CDR1 is SGHNT and CDR2 YYREEE (reference sequence). Trimming at V came to 4 bases and at J to 7 bases, leaving 11 bases not matched to a gene. The CDR3 has 15 residues. The DNA for the CDR3 is TGTGCCAGCAGCCCCCCGGGACTAGTAGCGAATACGCAGTATTTT. It is translated as CASSPPGLVANTQYF.

This clone was picked up a small number of times. This rearrangement joins TRBV29-1 to TRBJ2-1; maybe TRBD1 (6 bases). Trimming removed 5 bases from V and 8 bases from J, with 19 bases in between. The CDR3 has 14 amino acids. CDR1 is SQVTM, CDR2 ANQGSEA, per germline. The CDR3 here is CSVFTGSGGDEQFF. The DNA for the CDR3 is TGCAGCGTTTTTACGGGAAGTGGGGGCGATGAGCAGTTCTTC.

This clone was seen a few times. The chain carries TRBV18 and TRBJ2-1; TRBD2 matches at 7 bases. The CDR3 length is 17 residues. The trim removed 0 bases at V and 1 base at J, leaving 6 bases unmatched. Germline assignment: CDR1 KGHSH and CDR2 LQKENI. The CDR3 reads CASSPPGGEISYNEQFF. In nucleotides, the CDR3 is TGTGCCAGCTCACCACCGGGAGGGGAAATATCCTACAATGAGCAGTTCTTC.

The chain links TRBV7-8 to TRBJ2-4, with D tentatively TRBD1 (5 bases). The germline gives CDR1 SGHVS, CDR2 FQNEAQ. The V gene lost 4 bases and the J gene lost 1 base, with 17 bases spanning the gap. The CDR3 totals 17 residues. In DNA form, the CDR3 reads TGTGCCAGCAGCTCCAGGGTGGAGTCCGTGGCCAAAAACATTCAGTACTTC. Protein: CASSSRVESVAKNIQYF.

The genes are TRBV6-1 and TRBJ2-7, with a weak D call TRBD1 (5 bases). In germline, CDR1 is MNHNS, CDR2 SASEGT. V was trimmed by 3 bases and J by 1 base, leaving 16 bases between them. There are 16 residues in the CDR3. The CDR3 bases are TGTGCCAGCAGTGATTCTGTACTCAGGGATTCCTACGAGCAGTACTTC. As protein: CASSDSVLRDSYEQYF.

The chain is built from TRBV5-1 and TRBJ2-3; D might be TRBD2 (5 bases). CDR1 SGHRS and CDR2 YFSETQ come from the germline V gene. V was trimmed by 0 bases and J by 9 bases, leaving 20 bases between them. This CDR3 has 16 residues. The CDR3 protein is CASSLVPSPTPGTQYF. As DNA, the CDR3 is TGCGCCAGCAGCTTGGTTCCTAGCCCCACACCAGGAACGCAGTATTTT.

This clone came up a few times. V gene TRBV11-2 combines with J gene TRBJ2-7; D may be TRBD2 (6 bases). V was pared by 6 bases and J by 6 bases, with 12 bases between. This CDR3 spans 12 amino acids. Germline V gives CDR1 SGHAT, CDR2 FQNNGV. The CDR3 DNA is TGTGCCAGCAGACCCGGGGGAGGCGAGCAGTACTTC. Amino acid sequence: CASRPGGGEQYF.

The rearrangement links TRBV30 to TRBJ2-1, with D unclear. V gave up 0 bases and J gave up 5 bases, with 8 bases separating them. Looked up from germline, CDR1 is GTSNPN and CDR2 is SVGIG (reference sequence). The CDR3 has 13 residues. This CDR3 reads CAWSVQSDNEQFF. As DNA, the CDR3 is TGTGCCTGGAGTGTCCAATCGGACAATGAGCAGTTCTTC.

This chain uses TRBV4-2 with TRBJ1-1; D is possibly TRBD1 (5 bases). Germline loops: CDR1 LGHNA, CDR2 YNFKEQ. The length of the CDR3 is 13 residues. Trimming cost V 0 bases and J 10 bases, with 12 bases left between them. CDR3: CASSQDPPGGAFF. In DNA form, the CDR3 reads TGTGCCAGCAGCCAAGATCCCCCGGGGGGAGCTTTCTTT.

This clone was picked up a small number of times. This chain uses TRBV4-2 with TRBJ1-2, with 7 bases fitting TRBD1. The V gene end was trimmed by 8 bases and the J gene end by 7 bases; junction bases not matched to a gene: 28. The CDR3 runs to 19 residues. The germline CDR1 and CDR2 sequences are LGHNA and YNFKEQ. CDR3 DNA sequence: TGTGCCAGCGCTACAATCCCCCCTCCGTTACCGACAGGGAGAGGTGGCTACACCTTC. Its translation: CASATIPPPLPTGRGGYTF.

The V call is TRBV19, the J call TRBJ2-1; the match to TRBD2 covers 8 bases. Per germline, CDR1 LNHDA and CDR2 SQIVND (reference sequence). There are 13 residues in the CDR3. The ends lost 6 bases at V and 8 bases at J; junction bases unmatched: 6. Here the CDR3 DNA reads TGTGCCAGTAGCCGGGAGGGCCTCGATGAGCAGTTCTTC. Translating it yields CASSREGLDEQFF.

The rearrangement joins TRBV6-5 to TRBJ2-7; TRBD1 matches at 7 bases. Germline-derived CDR1 and CDR2 are MNHEY and SVGAGI. The CDR3 has 14 residues. The V segment lost 6 bases and the J segment 2 bases; nucleotides outside the gene matches: 7. CDR3 sequence reads: CASSRGQATYEQYF. DNA of the CDR3: TGTGCCAGCAGCCGCGGACAGGCCACCTACGAGCAGTACTTC.

The rearrangement joins TRBV19 to TRBJ1-5, with D possibly matching TRBD1 (6 bases). CDR3 size: 14 residues. CDR1 is LNHDA, CDR2 SQIVND, per germline (reference sequence). V lost 5 bases to trimming and J lost 8 bases, with 16 bases between them. CDR3 nucleotide sequence: TGTGCCAGTAGTGGGGGCGAACGAACGAAGCCCCAGCATTTT. This gives the protein CASSGGERTKPQHF. The complete variable domain, with remaining parts taken from reference TRBV19 and TRBJ1-5, reads DGGITQSPKYLFRKEGQNVTLSCEQNLNHDAMYWYRQDPGQGLRLIYYSQIVNDFQKGDIAEGYSVSREKKESFPLTVTSAQKNPTAFYLCASSGGERTKPQHFGDGTRLSIL.

This chain connects TRBV5-1 to TRBJ2-3; tentatively, D is TRBD1 (6 bases). The germline V and J ends were trimmed by 2 bases and 1 base, with 14 bases remaining between them. The germline CDR1 and CDR2 sequences are SGHRS and YFSETQ. There are 16 residues in the CDR3. This chain's CDR3 is CASSFGRPGGTDTQYF. In DNA form, the CDR3 reads TGCGCCAGCAGCTTTGGGCGGCCAGGGGGCACAGATACGCAGTATTTT.

This clone has only a few counts. Other nucleotide sequences in the sample specify the same CDR3. V and J are TRBV9 and TRBJ2-2; possibly TRBD2 for D (6 bases). V dropped 4 bases and J dropped 3 bases, with 16 bases sitting between them. The CDR3 loop spans 16 amino acids. Germline values: CDR1 SGDLS, CDR2 YYNGEE. CDR3 bases: TGTGCCAGCAGCCCACGCCTCGCGGGGCACACCGGGGAGCTGTTTTTT. This translates into CASSPRLAGHTGELFF. The full variable domain, rest sourced from reference TRBV9 and TRBJ2-2, is DSGVTQTPKHLITATGQRVTLRCSPRSGDLSVYWYQQSLDQGLQFLIQYYNGEERAKGNILERFSAQQFPDLHSELNLSSLELGDSALYFCASSPRLAGHTGELFFGEGSRLTVL.

This clone showed up just a few times. The rearrangement joins TRBV6-5 to TRBJ2-3; tentatively, D is TRBD2 (5 bases). The CDR3 length is 14 residues. Trimming took 2 bases from V and 5 from J, leaving 11 bases between them. Germline V gene sequence: CDR1 MNHEY, CDR2 SVGAGI. The CDR3 here is CASSYRAAGDTQYF. CDR3 in DNA: TGTGCCAGCAGTTACCGGGCGGCGGGAGATACGCAGTATTTT.

V is TRBV11-2 and J is TRBJ2-3; 9 bases fit TRBD2. Germline V gene data show CDR1 as SGHAT and CDR2 as FQNNGV. Trimming removed 6 bases from V and 4 bases from J; junction bases left unmatched: 5. The CDR3 has 14 residues. In DNA, the CDR3 is TGTGCCAGCAGTTGGAGCGGGAGGCCAGATACGCAGTATTTT. Translation gives CASSWSGRPDTQYF.

This chain joins TRBV5-1 and TRBJ2-3, with TRBD2 matching 10 bases. The trim removed 2 bases at V and 0 bases at J, leaving 6 bases unmatched. CDR3 size: 17 residues. Germline V lookup: CDR1 SGHRS, CDR2 YFSETQ. The CDR3 bases are TGCGCCAGCAGCTTCGGACTAGCGGTGACTAGCACAGATACGCAGTATTTT. Amino acids: CASSFGLAVTSTDTQYF.

The CDR3 loop is CASSYPTSGSDEQYF. The DNA of the CDR3 is TGTGCCAGCAGTTACCCGACTAGCGGGAGCGACGAGCAGTACTTC. V usage is TRBV6-6 and J usage is TRBJ2-7; 12 positions match TRBD2. CDR1 is MNHNY and CDR2 is SVGAGI in the germline V gene (reference sequence). Trimming at V came to 2 bases and at J to 5 bases, leaving 4 bases not matched to a gene. This CDR3 contains 15 residues.